This is a list of T cell receptor beta chains from one sample in a study of T cells in Graves' hyperthyroidism and ophthalmopathy. Using its own MiXCR run on the multiplex PCR reads, TCRdb lists one record per CDR3 protein. The data hold about 560,000 distinct CDR3 sequences, with roughly 14% observed a single time. The material sequenced was blood. The receptor source for this set is a young woman with Graves' hyperthyroidism. Each CDR3 is given with its conserved first and last residue. Each record gives: J gene, V gene, clone size, D gene, CDR3 protein, CDR3 DNA. The D gene is left open where the match is weak. For some rows the clone size is stated as once, few or many, or as a class when expanded; others skip it.

TRBJ2-7,TRBV11-2,many,NA,CASSLVYEQYF,TGTGCCAGCAGCTTAGTTTACGAGCAGTACTTC
TRBJ2-7,TRBV3-1,many,TRBD2,CASSRGLANYEQYF,TGTGCCAGCAGCCGAGGACTAGCGAACTACGAGCAGTACTTC
TRBJ2-1,TRBV2,many,NA,CASTWRQLRSTYNEQFF,TGTGCCAGCACTTGGAGGCAGCTGAGAAGCACCTACAATGAGCAGTTCTTC
TRBJ2-5,TRBV5-1,few,NA,CASSRQAPLRETQYF,TGCGCCAGCAGTCGACAGGCACCTTTGAGAGAGACCCAGTACTTC
TRBJ1-1,TRBV6-1,many,NA,CASSDLRRLNTEAFF,TGTGCCAGCAGTGATCTCAGGCGTCTGAACACTGAAGCTTTCTTT
TRBJ2-1,TRBV19,NA,NA,CASSIPQYVNEQFF,TGTGCCAGTAGTATTCCCCAATACGTGAATGAGCAGTTCTTC
TRBJ1-5,TRBV2,many,NA,CASSEDLGVSQPQHF,TGTGCCAGCAGTGAAGATTTGGGGGTCAGTCAGCCCCAGCATTTT
TRBJ2-3,TRBV29-1,many,TRBD1,CSVGAGGSDTQYF,TGCAGCGTTGGCGCAGGGGGCTCGGATACGCAGTATTTT
TRBJ2-1,TRBV30,many,TRBD2,CAWMTSGNLNEQFF,TGTGCCTGGATGACTAGCGGGAATTTAAATGAGCAGTTCTTC
TRBJ2-1,TRBV30,many,NA,CACEPRGTNEQFF,TGTGCCTGCGAACCTAGGGGCACGAATGAGCAGTTCTTC
TRBJ2-3,TRBV5-6,few,TRBD1,CASSAQGAVDTQYF,TGTGCCAGCAGCGCCCAGGGGGCGGTGGATACGCAGTATTTT
TRBJ1-5,TRBV12-3/TRBV12-4,many,NA,CASSLQWGPLSNQPQHF,TGTGCCAGCAGTTTACAGTGGGGGCCCCTTAGCAATCAGCCCCAGCATTTT
TRBJ2-1,TRBV4-3,NA,TRBD2,CASSQDRAGGPLNEQFF,TGCGCCAGCAGCCAAGATCGAGCGGGAGGGCCGTTAAATGAGCAGTTCTTC
TRBJ1-1,TRBV30,many,NA,CAWMRVMNTEAFF,TGTGCCTGGATGCGGGTTATGAACACTGAAGCTTTCTTT
TRBJ1-1,TRBV30,NA,NA,CAWSLTLNTEAFF,TGTGCCTGGAGCCTCACCTTGAACACTGAAGCTTTCTTT
TRBJ2-7,TRBV10-3,many,NA,CAISEDRLQYF,TGTGCCATCAGTGAGGACAGGTTGCAGTACTTC
TRBJ1-1,TRBV6-1,many,NA,CASSKGPEDTEAFF,TGTGCCAGCAGCAAAGGGCCCGAGGACACTGAAGCTTTCTTT
TRBJ2-5,TRBV14,many,NA,CASSQPGLQETQYF,TGTGCCAGCAGCCAGCCGGGACTCCAAGAGACCCAGTACTTC
TRBJ2-1,TRBV9,many,TRBD2,CASSVRLASGGEQFF,TGTGCCAGCAGCGTAAGACTAGCCTCGGGGGGTGAGCAGTTCTTC
TRBJ2-3,TRBV9,few,NA,CASSVDPSTDTQYF,TGTGCCAGCAGCGTAGATCCGAGCACAGATACGCAGTATTTT
TRBJ1-4,TRBV29-1,few,NA,CSVEVGGNEKLFF,TGCAGCGTGGAGGTTGGAGGGAATGAAAAACTGTTTTTT
TRBJ2-7,TRBV27,few,TRBD1,CASSPYRGNDGQYF,TGTGCCAGCAGTCCATACAGGGGAAACGACGGGCAGTACTTC
TRBJ1-1,TRBV10-3,NA,NA,CAISQGGAEAFF,TGTGCCATCAGTCAAGGGGGGGCTGAAGCTTTCTTT